This T cell receptor beta chain emerged from a study of prognosis after radiotherapy for stage I lung cancer. Whole-study context: Non-small cell lung cancer patients were all deemed medically inoperable.

Germline trimming cut 4 bases from V and 5 bases from J; bases unmatched to any gene: 8. The CDR3 length is 14 residues. Germline loops: CDR1 SQVTM, CDR2 ANQGSEA. Two rounds of multiplex PCR amplified TCR beta CDR3 from genomic DNA. During first-round PCR, primers specific to each TRBV and TRBJ gene were used. MiXCR, run by TCRdb on the multiplex PCR reads, gives a single entry per CDR3 protein. The sample has around 15,000 distinct CDR3 sequences, approximately 55% seen once. This clonotype was counted once. Source: PBMCs, taken before or after stereotactic body radiation therapy (not recorded which). The rearrangement uses TRBV29-1 and TRBJ2-3, with TRBD2 matching 8 bases. The sequence came from a donor aged 50 or older with non-small cell lung cancer. The DNA of the CDR3 is TGCAGCGTTGGGGGGCTAGCGGGCATAGATACGCAGTATTTT. Translating gives CSVGGLAGIDTQYF.